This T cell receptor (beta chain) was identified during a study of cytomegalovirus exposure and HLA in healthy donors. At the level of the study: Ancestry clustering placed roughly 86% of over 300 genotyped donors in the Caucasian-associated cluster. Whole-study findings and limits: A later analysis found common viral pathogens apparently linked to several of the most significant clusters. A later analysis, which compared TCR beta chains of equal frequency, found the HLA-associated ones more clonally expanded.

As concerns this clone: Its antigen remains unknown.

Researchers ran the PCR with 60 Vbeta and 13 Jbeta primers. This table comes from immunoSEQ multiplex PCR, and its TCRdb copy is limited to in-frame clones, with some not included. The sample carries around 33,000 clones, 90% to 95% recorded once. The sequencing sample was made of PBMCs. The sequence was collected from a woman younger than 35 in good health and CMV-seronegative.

The CDR3 nucleotides read TGTGCCAGCAGCTCTTATCAGGGGCAGCCATACAATGAGCAGTTCTTC. This gives the protein CASSSYQGQPYNEQFF. The rearrangement joins TRBV7-2 to TRBJ2-1, with D possibly matching TRBD1 (6 bases). The V and J ends lost 4 bases and 4 bases respectively, with 17 bases between them. The CDR3 has 16 residues. Germline assignment: CDR1 SGHTA and CDR2 FQGNSA.